Listed below are T cell receptor beta chains from one sample, sequenced in a study of blood T cells in healthy people across ages. TCRdb itself ran the 5' RACE reads through MiXCR, one entry per CDR3 protein. The sample contains about 640,000 distinct CDR3 sequences, roughly 58% of which appear only once. The sequenced sample was blood. These receptors came from a man in his fifties or sixties in good health. The CDR3 runs from the conserved cysteine through the conserved F or W. The order of the fields is D gene, V gene, J gene, clone size, CDR3 DNA, CDR3 protein. A D gene is named only where the DNA matches it firmly. The listing skips clone size in some rows; elsewhere it reads once, few, many or a size class.

D: .; V: TRBV20-1; J: TRBJ2-1; size: few; DNA: TGCAGTGCTAGAGGTTGGACTGGAGACCTTGGGCAGTTCTTC; CDR3: CSARGWTGDLGQFF
D: .; V: TRBV27; J: TRBJ2-7; size: .; DNA: TGTGCCAGCAGTTGGAGGGGGAGGCCCTACGAGCAGTACTTC; CDR3: CASSWRGRPYEQYF
D: .; V: TRBV5-1; J: TRBJ2-1; size: .; DNA: TGCGCCAGCAGGAAATCGACAGGTAATGAGCAGTTCTTC; CDR3: CASRKSTGNEQFF
D: .; V: TRBV15; J: TRBJ1-1; size: .; DNA: TGTGCCACCAGCCTCCTACGCGACACTGAAGCTTTCTTT; CDR3: CATSLLRDTEAFF
D: TRBD1; V: TRBV13; J: TRBJ1-2; size: .; DNA: TGTGCCAGCAGCCGACAGGGAGGGAGCTATGGCTACACCTTC; CDR3: CASSRQGGSYGYTF
D: TRBD1; V: TRBV18; J: TRBJ1-1; size: .; DNA: TGTGCCAGCTCACGAATGGGACAGGCGAACACTGAAGCTTTCTTT; CDR3: CASSRMGQANTEAFF
D: .; V: TRBV5-1; J: TRBJ2-5; size: .; DNA: TGCGCCAGCAGCTTGGTCTTGGACACACAAGAGACCCAGTACTTC; CDR3: CASSLVLDTQETQYF
D: .; V: TRBV29-1; J: TRBJ1-1; size: .; DNA: TGCAGCGCGGGACGAGTGAACACTGAAGCTTTCTTT; CDR3: CSAGRVNTEAFF
D: TRBD2; V: TRBV5-1; J: TRBJ2-3; size: .; DNA: TGCGCCAGCAGCCCCGGACTAGCCTCTAGCACAGATACGCAGTATTTT; CDR3: CASSPGLASSTDTQYF
D: .; V: TRBV27; J: TRBJ1-5; size: .; DNA: TGTGCCATCCGCCCCCGGGAGGGCAATCAGCCCCAGCATTTT; CDR3: CAIRPREGNQPQHF
D: .; V: TRBV3-1; J: TRBJ1-1; size: .; DNA: TGTGCCAGCAGCGCGGAGACTGAAGCTTTCTTT; CDR3: CASSAETEAFF
D: .; V: TRBV14; J: TRBJ2-5; size: .; DNA: TGTGCCAGCAGCCAAGAAGAGGAGGACAGCCCGAAGAAAACCCAGTACTTC; CDR3: CASSQEEEDSPKKTQYF
D: .; V: TRBV20-1; J: TRBJ2-1; size: once; DNA: TGCAGTGCTAGTTCGCAGAGATACAATGAGCAGTTCTTC; CDR3: CSASSQRYNEQFF
D: .; V: TRBV28; J: TRBJ1-2; size: few; DNA: TGTGCCAGCAGTTTCTCGGACTACTTTAACTATGGCTACACCTTC; CDR3: CASSFSDYFNYGYTF
D: TRBD2; V: TRBV10-3; J: TRBJ2-1; size: once; DNA: TGTGCCATCAGTCGACTAGCGGACCCCCAAGGGACCCAGTTCTTC; CDR3: CAISRLADPQGTQFF
D: TRBD2; V: TRBV14; J: TRBJ2-1; size: .; DNA: TGTGCCAGCAGCCAAGAGAGGGTAGCGGGGGTCGGCAATGAGCAGTTCTTC; CDR3: CASSQERVAGVGNEQFF
D: TRBD2; V: TRBV7-2; J: TRBJ2-5; size: once; DNA: TGTGCCAGCAGCCAAGGACTAGCAGAGACCCAGTACTTC; CDR3: CASSQGLAETQYF
D: TRBD1; V: TRBV6-6; J: TRBJ2-5; size: .; DNA: TGTGCCAGCAGTTACCAGGGACAGGGTGGGAAGACCCAGTACTTC; CDR3: CASSYQGQGGKTQYF
D: .; V: TRBV5-1; J: TRBJ2-7; size: .; DNA: TGCGCCAGCAGCTTCCAAGGCGGGGTGACCTACGAGCAGTACTTC; CDR3: CASSFQGGVTYEQYF
D: .; V: TRBV6-5; J: TRBJ1-2; size: few; DNA: TGTGCCAGCTTCCGCGGGGCGGGCAATGGCTACACCTTC; CDR3: CASFRGAGNGYTF
D: .; V: TRBV2; J: TRBJ2-7; size: once; DNA: TGTGCCAGCAGTAGGGACGGAAAAGGCGAGCAGTACTTC; CDR3: CASSRDGKGEQYF
D: .; V: TRBV20-1; J: TRBJ2-1; size: few; DNA: TGCAGTGCCCAGGGGCGAGACAATGAGCAGTTCTTC; CDR3: CSAQGRDNEQFF
D: .; V: TRBV14; J: TRBJ1-5; size: .; DNA: TGTGCCAGCAGCCAGGGAGAGTATCAGCCCCAGCATTTT; CDR3: CASSQGEYQPQHF
D: .; V: TRBV4-1; J: TRBJ2-1; size: .; DNA: TGCGCCAGCAGCCAAGACCGTGGGGCGGTACTATACAATGAGCAGTTCTTC; CDR3: CASSQDRGAVLYNEQFF
D: .; V: TRBV7-2; J: TRBJ2-1; size: .; DNA: TGTGCCAGCAGCTTCGGGACGACGCAGTTCTTC; CDR3: CASSFGTTQFF
D: TRBD1; V: TRBV11-2; J: TRBJ1-2; size: .; DNA: TGTGCCAGCAGCGCGGGACAGGGGGTCTATGGCTACACCTTC; CDR3: CASSAGQGVYGYTF
D: .; V: TRBV7-9; J: TRBJ2-2; size: .; DNA: TGTGCCAGCAGCGGCCCGGGGGGCTCCCACACCGGGGAGCTGTTTTTT; CDR3: CASSGPGGSHTGELFF
D: .; V: TRBV2; J: TRBJ2-7; size: .; DNA: TGTGCCAGCAGTGAAACGCCGGGAAGCTCCTACGAGCAGTACTTC; CDR3: CASSETPGSSYEQYF
D: TRBD1; V: TRBV18; J: TRBJ2-5; size: .; DNA: TGTGCCAGCTCACCGACAGGGATCAATGAGCAGTACTTC; CDR3: CASSPTGINEQYF
D: .; V: TRBV27; J: TRBJ2-1; size: .; DNA: TGTGCCAGCAGTGGCCAGGTAGGCCTTATCAATGAGCAGTTCTTC; CDR3: CASSGQVGLINEQFF
D: TRBD1; V: TRBV2; J: TRBJ2-5; size: .; DNA: TGTGCCAGCAGTGCGGGGACAGGGGGCGATGAGACCCAGTACTTC; CDR3: CASSAGTGGDETQYF
D: TRBD1; V: TRBV4-1; J: TRBJ2-3; size: .; DNA: TGCGCCAGCAGCCAAAGGGGACAGCTCACAGATACGCAGTATTTT; CDR3: CASSQRGQLTDTQYF
D: .; V: TRBV29-1; J: TRBJ2-3; size: few; DNA: TGCAGCGTTGTGGGGTCAGCAGATACGCAGTATTTT; CDR3: CSVVGSADTQYF
D: TRBD1; V: TRBV5-1; J: TRBJ1-3; size: .; DNA: TGCGCCAGCAGCGTCCAGGGGGCTGGAAACACCATATATTTT; CDR3: CASSVQGAGNTIYF
D: .; V: TRBV25-1; J: TRBJ1-5; size: .; DNA: TGTGCCAGCAGTGCTTCAGGGAAGGAGCCCCAGCATTTT; CDR3: CASSASGKEPQHF
D: .; V: TRBV4-1; J: TRBJ2-7; size: .; DNA: TGCGCCAGCCCCCGGGAGGAATTAGACAGGGACGAGCAGTACTTC; CDR3: CASPREELDRDEQYF
D: .; V: TRBV3-1; J: TRBJ1-2; size: .; DNA: TGTGCCAGCAGCCAAAGGGTCACCGCTTCGGGCTACACCTTC; CDR3: CASSQRVTASGYTF
D: TRBD1; V: TRBV28; J: TRBJ1-2; size: .; DNA: TGTGCCAGCAGTTTCAAGAGGGACAGGGCCTCTGGCTACACCTTC; CDR3: CASSFKRDRASGYTF
D: .; V: TRBV18; J: TRBJ2-3; size: .; DNA: TGTGCCAGCTCACCACCGGGCGGAAATACAGATACGCAGTATTTT; CDR3: CASSPPGGNTDTQYF
D: TRBD1; V: TRBV5-1; J: TRBJ2-5; size: few; DNA: TGCGCCAGCAGCTTGGCCATGGGACAGGGACAGGAGACCCAGTACTTC; CDR3: CASSLAMGQGQETQYF
D: TRBD1; V: TRBV20-1; J: TRBJ1-4; size: .; DNA: TGCAGTGCTAAGACAGGGGGGAATGAAAAACTGTTTTTT; CDR3: CSAKTGGNEKLFF